This T cell receptor beta chain was observed in a study of blood T cell repertoires in COVID-19. Study summary: There were acute and convalescent COVID-19 samples, and they came from the United States, Italy and Spain.

Germline V gene data show CDR1 as SGHTA and CDR2 as FQGNSA. CDR3 length equals 15 residues. J was trimmed by 5 bases and V by 5 bases; bases with no gene match: 10. This clone appeared a few times. Generated by immunoSEQ multiplex PCR, the TCRdb table keeps only in-frame clones and is missing some. This sample has approximately 360,000 clones, with around 89% found just once. The gene calls are TRBV7-2 and TRBJ1-1; 8 bases line up with TRBD1. This clonotype was sampled from a man younger than 30 with active or convalescent COVID-19. Source material: peripheral blood. This CDR3 is CASSPGGGVKTEAFF. The CDR3 DNA sequence: TGTGCCAGCAGCCCAGGGGGCGGTGTAAAGACTGAAGCTTTCTTT. Using reference TRBV7-2 and TRBJ1-1 for the parts outside the CDR3, the full variable domain is GAGVSQSPSNKVTEKGKDVELRCDPISGHTALYWYRQSLGQGLEFLIYFQGNSAPDKSGLPSDRFSAERTGGSVSTLTIQRTQQEDSAVYLCASSPGGGVKTEAFFGQGTRLTVV.